This T cell receptor beta chain originates from a study of cytomegalovirus exposure and HLA in healthy donors. V was clipped by 4 bases and J by 5 bases, with 19 bases between them. The CDR3 length is 16 residues. From germline, CDR1 is SGHRS and CDR2 YFSETQ. The repertoire was sequenced with immunoSEQ multiplex PCR; TCRdb's copy has only in-frame clones and lacks some. The sample carries under 300,000 clones, about 90% recorded once. The gene calls are TRBV5-1 and TRBJ2-1, with D possibly being TRBD2 (5 bases). The TCR was taken from a woman in her twenties or thirties in good health and CMV-seropositive. The specimen sequenced was PBMCs. CDR3 residues: CASSPDARGPNNEQFF. In DNA, the CDR3 is TGCGCCAGCAGCCCCGACGCGCGAGGGCCGAACAATGAGCAGTTCTTC.